The clone carrying this T cell receptor beta chain has a count of ten or more. No antigen is known for it. The investigators amplified TCR beta CDR3 regions from RNA transcripts. Using the HTBI primer set, a first-round RT-PCR was run on the TCR CDR3. MiXCR, applied by TCRdb to the multiplex PCR reads, yields one record per CDR3 protein. The sample has hundreds of thousands of distinct CDR3 sequences; around 39% are singletons. This record comes from a study of T cells in Graves' hyperthyroidism and ophthalmopathy. About the research overall: Any treatment followed the collection of peripheral blood at initial diagnosis.

Study results and caveats: Most thyroid clonotypes expanded above 0.001 were also detected in blood.

The ends were cut back, 2 bases at V and 3 bases at J, with 14 bases in the middle. CDR1 and CDR2 from the germline V gene are SGHTA and FQGTGA. The CDR3 has 15 residues. The definition of stable Graves' hyperthyroidism was no ophthalmopathy progression within 18 months. Hyperthyroidism had been newly diagnosed in patients aged 18 to 65, and its duration was under 2 months. Source material: blood. This chain uses TRBV7-3 with TRBJ2-7; D is perhaps TRBD1 (5 bases). The receptor's source is a man younger than 35 with Graves' hyperthyroidism. The CDR3: CASSLQGGGIYEQYF. CDR3 nucleotides: TGTGCCAGCAGCTTACAGGGCGGCGGCATCTACGAGCAGTACTTC.